Each of the 9 T cell receptor beta chains below was sequenced from the same sample in a study of cytomegalovirus exposure and HLA in healthy donors. Amplification used 60 Vbeta primers and 13 Jbeta primers. Some clones are missing from TCRdb's copy, which holds only in-frame ones; the method was immunoSEQ multiplex PCR. The sample lists approximately 220,000 clones; about 80% were seen once. Material for sequencing was PBMCs. The receptor source for this set is a man younger than 30 in good health and CMV-seronegative.

The chain has TRBV28 and TRBJ1-6, with D possibly being TRBD1 (5 bases). The CDR3 contains 15 residues. The V end lost 5 bases, the J end lost 5 bases, and 13 bases lay between the germline ends. Germline values: CDR1 MDHEN, CDR2 SYDVKM. The CDR3 DNA sequence: TGTGCCAGCAGTCCAGCTCAAGGGGATAATTCACCCCTCCACTTT. Protein: CASSPAQGDNSPLHF.

The V gene is TRBV25-1, the J gene TRBJ2-2, with 9 bases identical to TRBD1. With V trimmed by 8 bases and J by 6 bases, 4 bases remained unmatched. Germline V lookup: CDR1 MGHDK, CDR2 SYGVNS. CDR3 length: 13 amino acids. DNA of the CDR3: TGTGCCAGCCTCGGGACAGGGCCCGGGGAGCTGTTTTTT. Its protein is CASLGTGPGELFF.

This chain connects TRBV15 to TRBJ2-7, with 7 positions matching TRBD1. CDR3 size: 14 residues. The J segment lost 5 bases and the V segment lost 0 bases, leaving 4 bases of the junction unmatched. Germline V gene sequence: CDR1 LNHNV, CDR2 YYDKDF (reference sequence). In nucleotides, the CDR3 is TGTGCCACCAGCAGAGAAGGGGGCAGGGACGAGCAGTACTTC. Amino acids: CATSREGGRDEQYF.

The chain couples TRBV18 to TRBJ1-1; TRBD1 is a possible D gene (6 bases). The CDR3 is 14 residues long. Germline V CDR1 and CDR2: KGHSH, LQKENI. V lost 5 bases, J lost 3 bases, and 13 bases lay in between. The CDR3 sequence: CASSSGTLYTEAFF. The CDR3 DNA is TGTGCCAGCTCATCCGGGACACTTTACACTGAAGCTTTCTTT.

The chain combines TRBV28 with TRBJ2-7, with 9 positions matching TRBD1. V shed 6 bases, J shed 4 bases, and the junction held 4 bases outside the gene matches. The CDR3 spans 13 residues. CDR1 MDHEN and CDR2 SYDVKM come from the germline V gene. DNA of the CDR3: TGTGCCAGCAGCTTTGACAGGGGGTACGAGCAGTACTTC. It specifies CASSFDRGYEQYF.

The rearrangement uses TRBV2 and TRBJ2-7; a possible D gene is TRBD1 (6 bases). The CDR3 sequence is 15 residues long. CDR1 is SNHLY and CDR2 is FYNNEI in the germline V gene. The ends were cut back, 6 bases at V and 3 bases at J, with 18 bases in the middle. This CDR3 is CASSLGQLTHYEQYF. The CDR3 DNA reads TGTGCCAGCAGCCTTGGACAGTTAACTCACTACGAGCAGTACTTC. Drawing the rest from reference TRBV2 and TRBJ2-7, the complete variable domain is EPEVTQTPSHQVTQMGQEVILRCVPISNHLYFYWYRQILGQKVEFLVSFYNNEISEKSEIFDDQFSVERPDGSNFTLKIRSTKLEDSAMYFCASSLGQLTHYEQYFGPGTRLTVT.

V is TRBV29-1 and J is TRBJ2-1; 7 nucleotides agree with TRBD2. The J segment lost 5 bases and the V segment lost 1 base, leaving 5 bases of the junction unmatched. Per germline, CDR1 SQVTM and CDR2 ANQGSEA. The CDR3 loop spans 14 amino acids. The CDR3 protein is CSVEAGGSHNEQFF. The CDR3 region has the DNA TGCAGCGTTGAAGCGGGAGGATCCCACAATGAGCAGTTCTTC.

This sequence joins TRBV27 and TRBJ2-3; TRBD1 aligns across 7 bases. Germline trimming cut 5 bases from V and 3 bases from J; bases unmatched to any gene: 17. The length of the CDR3 is 18 residues. The V gene's germline CDR1 is MNHEY and CDR2 SMNVEV (reference sequence). The CDR3 region is CASSTNTPGTVYTDTQYF. CDR3 nucleotide sequence: TGTGCCAGCAGTACAAATACCCCCGGGACAGTTTATACAGATACGCAGTATTTT.

V usage is TRBV19 and J usage is TRBJ2-7; D gene unclear. The CDR3 covers 15 residues. Between the trimmed V and J ends, which lost 3 bases and 1 base, there was a span of 13 bases. Germline V gives CDR1 LNHDA, CDR2 SQIVND (reference sequence). The CDR3 here is CASSIQVTSSYEQYF. CDR3 DNA: TGTGCCAGTAGTATCCAAGTCACATCTTCCTACGAGCAGTACTTC.